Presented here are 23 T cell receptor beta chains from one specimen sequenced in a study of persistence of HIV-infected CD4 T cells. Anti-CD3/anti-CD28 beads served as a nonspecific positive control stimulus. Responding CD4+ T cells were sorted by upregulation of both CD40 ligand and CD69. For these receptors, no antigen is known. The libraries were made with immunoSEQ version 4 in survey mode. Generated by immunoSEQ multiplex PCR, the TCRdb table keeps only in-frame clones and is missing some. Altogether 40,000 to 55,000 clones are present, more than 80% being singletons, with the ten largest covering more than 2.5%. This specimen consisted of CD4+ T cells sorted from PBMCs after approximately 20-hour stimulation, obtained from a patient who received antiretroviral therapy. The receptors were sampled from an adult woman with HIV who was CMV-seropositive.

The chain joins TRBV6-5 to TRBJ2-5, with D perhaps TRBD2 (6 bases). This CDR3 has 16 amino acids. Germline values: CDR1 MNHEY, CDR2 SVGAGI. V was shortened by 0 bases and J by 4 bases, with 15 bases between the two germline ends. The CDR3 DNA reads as TGTGCCAGCAGTTACTCGGGCGGGGTGCTCTCAGAGACCCAGTACTTC. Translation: CASSYSGGVLSETQYF.

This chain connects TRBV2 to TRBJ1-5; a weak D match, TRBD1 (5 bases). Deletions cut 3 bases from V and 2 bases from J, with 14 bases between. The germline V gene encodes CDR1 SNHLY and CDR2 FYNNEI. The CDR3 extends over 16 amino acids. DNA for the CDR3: TGTGCCAGCAGTGATGGGGGTAGGGGTGGCAATCAGCCCCAGCATTTT. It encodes CASSDGGRGGNQPQHF.

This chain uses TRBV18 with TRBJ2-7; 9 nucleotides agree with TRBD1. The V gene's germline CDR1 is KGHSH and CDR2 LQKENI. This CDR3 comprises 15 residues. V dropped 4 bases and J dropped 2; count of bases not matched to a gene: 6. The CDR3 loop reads CASSQTGGSTYEQYF. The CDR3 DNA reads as TGTGCCAGCTCACAGACAGGGGGTTCGACCTACGAGCAGTACTTC.

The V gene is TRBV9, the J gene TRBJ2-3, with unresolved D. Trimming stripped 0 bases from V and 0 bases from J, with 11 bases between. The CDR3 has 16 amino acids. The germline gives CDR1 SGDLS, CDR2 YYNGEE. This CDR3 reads CASSVVNSASTDTQYF. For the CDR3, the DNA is TGTGCCAGCAGCGTAGTGAACAGCGCTAGCACAGATACGCAGTATTTT.

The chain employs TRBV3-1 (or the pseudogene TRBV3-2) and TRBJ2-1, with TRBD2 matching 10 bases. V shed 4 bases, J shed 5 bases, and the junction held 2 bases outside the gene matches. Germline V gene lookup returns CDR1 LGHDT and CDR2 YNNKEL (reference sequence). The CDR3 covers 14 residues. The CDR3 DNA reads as TGTGCCAGCAGCCCTAGCGGGAGTCACAATGAGCAGTTCTTC. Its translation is CASSPSGSHNEQFF.

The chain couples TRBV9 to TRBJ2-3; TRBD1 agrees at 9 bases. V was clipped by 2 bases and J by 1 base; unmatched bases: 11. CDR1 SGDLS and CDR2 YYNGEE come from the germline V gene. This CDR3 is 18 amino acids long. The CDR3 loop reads CASSVGQGTYGGTDTQYF. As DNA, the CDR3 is TGTGCCAGCAGCGTCGGACAGGGGACGTATGGTGGCACAGATACGCAGTATTTT.

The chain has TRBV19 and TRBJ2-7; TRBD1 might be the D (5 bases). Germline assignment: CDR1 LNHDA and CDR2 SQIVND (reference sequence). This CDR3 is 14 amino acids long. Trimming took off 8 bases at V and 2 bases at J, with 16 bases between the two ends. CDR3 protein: CASGASRIPYEQYF. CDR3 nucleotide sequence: TGTGCCAGTGGGGCGTCAAGAATACCCTACGAGCAGTACTTC.

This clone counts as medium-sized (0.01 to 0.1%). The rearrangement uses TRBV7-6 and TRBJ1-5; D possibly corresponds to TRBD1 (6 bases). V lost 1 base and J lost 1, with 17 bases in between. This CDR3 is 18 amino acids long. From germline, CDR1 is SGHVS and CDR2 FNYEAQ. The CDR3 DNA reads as TGTGCCAGCAGCTTAGTTGATCGGAACAGGGAAAGCAATCAGCCCCAGCATTTT. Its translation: CASSLVDRNRESNQPQHF.

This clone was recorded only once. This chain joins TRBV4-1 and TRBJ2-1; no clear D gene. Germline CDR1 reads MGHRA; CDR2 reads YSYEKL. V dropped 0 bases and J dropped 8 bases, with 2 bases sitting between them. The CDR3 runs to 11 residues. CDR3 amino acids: CASSQEYEQFF. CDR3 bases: TGCGCCAGCAGCCAAGAGTATGAGCAGTTCTTC.

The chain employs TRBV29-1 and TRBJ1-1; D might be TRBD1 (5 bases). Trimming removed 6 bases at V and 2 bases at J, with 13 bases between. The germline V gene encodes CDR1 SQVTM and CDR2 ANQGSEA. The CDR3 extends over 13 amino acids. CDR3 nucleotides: TGCAGCGTCCGGAGACAGAGCAACACTGAAGCTTTCTTT. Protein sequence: CSVRRQSNTEAFF.

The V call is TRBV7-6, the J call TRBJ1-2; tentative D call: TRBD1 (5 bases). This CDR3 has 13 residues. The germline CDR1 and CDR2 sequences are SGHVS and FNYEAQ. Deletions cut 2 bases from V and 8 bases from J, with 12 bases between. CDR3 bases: TGTGCCAGCAGCTTACAGGGCGATGCGGGCTACACCTTC. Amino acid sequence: CASSLQGDAGYTF.

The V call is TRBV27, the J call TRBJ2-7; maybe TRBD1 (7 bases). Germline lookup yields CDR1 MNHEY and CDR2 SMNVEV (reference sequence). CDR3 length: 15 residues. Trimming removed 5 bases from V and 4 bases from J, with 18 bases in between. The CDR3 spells CASSLGGGSGYEQYF. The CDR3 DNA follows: TGTGCCAGCAGTCTTGGAGGGGGCAGTGGGTACGAGCAGTACTTC.

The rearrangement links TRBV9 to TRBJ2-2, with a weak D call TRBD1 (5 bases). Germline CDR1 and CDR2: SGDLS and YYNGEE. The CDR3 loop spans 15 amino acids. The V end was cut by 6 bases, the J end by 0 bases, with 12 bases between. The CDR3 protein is CASKRGGTNTGELFF. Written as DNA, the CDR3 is TGTGCCAGCAAAAGGGGCGGCACGAACACCGGGGAGCTGTTTTTT.

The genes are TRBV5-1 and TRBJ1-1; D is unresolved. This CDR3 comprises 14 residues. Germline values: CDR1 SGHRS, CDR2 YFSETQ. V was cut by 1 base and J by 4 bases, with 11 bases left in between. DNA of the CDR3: TGCGCCAGCAGCTTGTTGGAGGGAAGCACTGAAGCTTTCTTT. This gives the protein CASSLLEGSTEAFF.

CDR3: CASSLQNYREEAFF. As DNA, the CDR3 is TGCGCCAGCAGCTTGCAGAACTACAGGGAGGAAGCTTTCTTT. This chain links TRBV5-1 with TRBJ1-1; perhaps TRBD1 as D (6 bases). The germline V and J ends were trimmed by 1 base and 8 bases, with 15 bases remaining between them. The germline V gene has CDR1 SGHRS and CDR2 YFSETQ. The CDR3 is made up of 14 amino acids.

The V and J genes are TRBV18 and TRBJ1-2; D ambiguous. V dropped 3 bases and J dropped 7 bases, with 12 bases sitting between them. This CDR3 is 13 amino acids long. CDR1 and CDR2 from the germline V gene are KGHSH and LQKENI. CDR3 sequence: CASSPDQEAGYTF. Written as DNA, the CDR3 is TGTGCCAGCTCACCCGATCAAGAAGCTGGCTACACCTTC.

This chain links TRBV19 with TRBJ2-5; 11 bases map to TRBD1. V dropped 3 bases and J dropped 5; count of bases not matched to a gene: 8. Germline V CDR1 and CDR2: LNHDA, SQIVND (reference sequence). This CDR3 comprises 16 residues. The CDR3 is CASSIRTGGSWETQYF. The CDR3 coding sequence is TGTGCCAGTAGTATCCGGACAGGGGGCTCTTGGGAGACCCAGTACTTC.

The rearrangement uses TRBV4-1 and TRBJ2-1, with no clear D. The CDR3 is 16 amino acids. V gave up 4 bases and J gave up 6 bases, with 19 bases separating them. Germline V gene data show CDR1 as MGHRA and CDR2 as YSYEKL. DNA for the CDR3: TGCGCCAGCAGCCCAAGTGGGTCGACGTTTGGCAATGAGCAGTTCTTC. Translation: CASSPSGSTFGNEQFF.

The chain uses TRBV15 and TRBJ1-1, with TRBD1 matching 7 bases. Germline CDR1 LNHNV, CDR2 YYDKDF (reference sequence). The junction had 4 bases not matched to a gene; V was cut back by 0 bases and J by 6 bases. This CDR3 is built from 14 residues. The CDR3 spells CATSREQGSAEAFF. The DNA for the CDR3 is TGTGCCACCAGCAGAGAACAGGGGTCCGCTGAAGCTTTCTTT.

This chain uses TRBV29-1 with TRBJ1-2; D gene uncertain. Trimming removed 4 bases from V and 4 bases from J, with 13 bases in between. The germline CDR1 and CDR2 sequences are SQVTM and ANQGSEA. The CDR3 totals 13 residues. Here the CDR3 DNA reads TGCAGCGTTGTCGATCTGCAACCCTATGGCTACACCTTC. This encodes CSVVDLQPYGYTF. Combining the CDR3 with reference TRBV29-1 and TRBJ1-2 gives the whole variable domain SAVISQKPSRDICQRGTSLTIQCQVDSQVTMMFWYRQQPGQSLTLIATANQGSEATYESGFVIDKFPISRPNLTFSTLTVSNMSPEDSSIYLCSVVDLQPYGYTFGSGTRLTVV.

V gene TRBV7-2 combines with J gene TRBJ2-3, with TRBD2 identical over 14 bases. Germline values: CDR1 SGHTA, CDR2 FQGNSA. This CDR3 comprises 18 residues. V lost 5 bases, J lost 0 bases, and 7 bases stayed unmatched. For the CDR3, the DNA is TGTGCCAGCAGCCCGCGGACTAGCGGGGGGCCCAGCACAGATACGCAGTATTTT. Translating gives CASSPRTSGGPSTDTQYF.

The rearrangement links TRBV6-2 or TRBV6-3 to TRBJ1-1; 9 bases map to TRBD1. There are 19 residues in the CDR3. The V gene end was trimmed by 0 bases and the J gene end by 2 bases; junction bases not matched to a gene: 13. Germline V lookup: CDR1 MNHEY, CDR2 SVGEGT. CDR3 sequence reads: CASSYSDHATGGKNTEAFF. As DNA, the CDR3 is TGTGCCAGCAGTTACTCGGACCACGCGACAGGGGGGAAAAACACTGAAGCTTTCTTT.

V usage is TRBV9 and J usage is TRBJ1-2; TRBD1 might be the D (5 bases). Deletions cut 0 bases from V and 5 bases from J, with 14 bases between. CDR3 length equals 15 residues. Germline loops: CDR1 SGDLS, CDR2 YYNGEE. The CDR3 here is CASSVGQGVRYGYTF. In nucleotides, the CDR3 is TGTGCCAGCAGCGTAGGGCAGGGAGTGCGATATGGCTACACCTTC.